These 13 T cell receptor beta chains were all obtained from the same sample, sequenced in a study of T-cell reconstitution after alpha-beta-depleted transplantation in children. Molecular barcoding with unique molecular identifiers was used for the TCRbeta library. TCRdb reanalysed the PCR reads using MiXCR and keeps one entry per CDR3 protein. This table holds about 29,000 distinct CDR3 sequences, roughly 5.7% found once. The sequencing here drew on PBMCs, mostly from graft donor cells, taken 180 days after TCRalphabeta/CD19-depleted stem cell transplant. The receptors stem from a male patient younger than 18 who had a stem cell transplant for acute myeloid leukemia, so the T cells may come from the graft donor.

This clonotype was seen repeatedly, ten times or more. The V gene is TRBV6-2 or TRBV6-3, the J gene TRBJ1-1; possible D gene TRBD1, 5 bases. The CDR3 length is 14 residues. Germline V gene lookup returns CDR1 MNHEY and CDR2 SVGEGT. V was shortened by 6 bases and J by 0 bases, with 11 bases between the two germline ends. For the CDR3, the DNA is TGTGCCAGCAGCGGGGGTTACCTGAACACTGAAGCTTTCTTT. Its protein product is CASSGGYLNTEAFF.

This clonotype was found many times. The chain recombines TRBV5-7 with TRBJ2-1, with a possible D match to TRBD2 (6 bases). TRBV5-7 is filed as an ORF, its function uncertain. CDR3 length: 19 residues. V was shortened by 5 bases and J by 9 bases, with 33 bases between the two germline ends. In DNA, the CDR3 is TGTGCCAGCAGGGGAGGATGGGGAGCAAAGGTCGATGAGGTCGGTGAGCAGTTCTTC. Its translation is CASRGGWGAKVDEVGEQFF.

This clonotype was counted ten times or more. The rearrangement uses TRBV5-1 and TRBJ2-5, with 8 bases aligning to TRBD1. Losses at the gene ends were 3 bases for V and 2 bases for J; bases not matched to a gene: 6. CDR1 SGHRS and CDR2 YFSETQ come from the germline V gene. The CDR3 sequence is 15 residues long. DNA of the CDR3: TGCGCCAGCAGCTCAGGACAGGGTAATCAAGAGACCCAGTACTTC. Amino acids: CASSSGQGNQETQYF.

This clonotype was observed many times. This chain uses TRBV19 with TRBJ1-5; 8 bases are a match to TRBD1. The CDR3 has 14 amino acids. Germline lookup yields CDR1 LNHDA and CDR2 SQIVND (reference sequence). The trim removed 8 bases at V and 1 base at J, leaving 4 bases unmatched. The CDR3 DNA follows: TGTGCCAGTTATGACAGGGGAAGCAATCAGCCCCAGCATTTT. As protein: CASYDRGSNQPQHF.

This clonotype was observed many times. The chain couples TRBV11-2 to TRBJ2-7; D unclear. V was trimmed by 5 bases and J by 7 bases, leaving 9 bases between them. From germline, CDR1 is SGHAT and CDR2 FQNNGV. This CDR3 has 11 amino acids. The CDR3 nucleotides are TGTGCCAGCAGCCCCCAAGTAGAGCAGTACTTC. Its translation is CASSPQVEQYF.

This clonotype was counted many times. This chain joins TRBV5-1 and TRBJ2-7; the match to TRBD1 covers 10 bases. CDR1 and CDR2 from the germline V gene are SGHRS and YFSETQ. The J segment lost 1 base and the V segment lost 0 bases, leaving 10 bases of the junction unmatched. The CDR3 is 18 residues long. CDR3 in amino acids: CASSLARDRGPSSYEQYF. Here the CDR3 DNA reads TGCGCCAGCAGCTTGGCCCGGGACAGGGGTCCCTCATCCTACGAGCAGTACTTC.

A word on this clonotype: A much bigger clone sits one base away, suggesting this may be a read error. The J gene is TRBJ2-6, the V gene TRBV19; D unresolved. CDR1 and CDR2 (germline): LNHDA, SQIVND (reference sequence). Trimming removed 7 bases from V and 0 bases from J, with 4 bases in between. CDR3 length: 13 residues. CDR3 DNA: TGTGCCAGTATCCCCTCTGGGGCCAACGTCCTGACTTTC. Residues: CASIPSGANVLTF.

There are many counts of this clonotype. The CDR3 sequence is CASSSRVGEAFF. CDR3 bases: TGTGCCAGCAGTTCCAGGGTGGGTGAAGCTTTCTTT. The chain couples TRBV27 to TRBJ1-1; D is possibly TRBD1 (5 bases). The CDR3 spans 12 residues. V gave up 4 bases and J gave up 7 bases, with 10 bases separating them. CDR1 is MNHEY, CDR2 SMNVEV, per germline (reference sequence).

This clonotype was recorded at least ten times. The J gene is TRBJ2-7, the V gene TRBV3-1, with D uncertain. The CDR3 is 13 amino acids. Trimming removed 4 bases at V and 2 bases at J, with 9 bases between. Germline V gene lookup returns CDR1 LGHDT and CDR2 YNNKEL (reference sequence). CDR3 amino acids: CASSRKGTYEQYF. The CDR3 DNA reads TGTGCCAGCAGCCGTAAAGGGACCTACGAGCAGTACTTC.

By its share, this clonotype is medium-sized. This chain connects TRBV12-3 or TRBV12-4 to TRBJ2-1, with 8 nucleotides matching TRBD1. The V segment lost 7 bases and the J segment 6 bases; nucleotides outside the gene matches: 11. The CDR3 has 15 amino acids. This chain's CDR3 is CASTLRQGAINEQFF. The CDR3 nucleotides read TGTGCCAGCACCTTACGCCAGGGGGCTATCAATGAGCAGTTCTTC.

This clonotype was seen repeatedly, ten times or more. V is TRBV11-2 and J is TRBJ1-2; 10 nucleotides agree with TRBD1. J lost 4 bases, V lost 0 bases, and 14 bases had no gene match. Per the germline V gene, CDR1 is SGHAT and CDR2 is FQNNGV. The CDR3 is made up of 19 amino acids. Here the CDR3 DNA reads TGTGCCAGCAGCTTAGAACGGGGGCTGACAGGGGGCGCTCCCTATGGCTACACCTTC. Its protein is CASSLERGLTGGAPYGYTF.

V gene TRBV5-1 combines with J gene TRBJ2-2, with no clear D. V was trimmed by 2 bases and J by 6 bases, leaving 11 bases between them. CDR1 and CDR2 (germline): SGHRS, YFSETQ. CDR3 length: 14 residues. As DNA, the CDR3 is TGCGCCAGCAGCTTCAGGCTGTCCTCCGGGGAGCTGTTTTTT. Amino acids: CASSFRLSSGELFF.

The sample holds many counts of this clonotype. The chain has TRBV12-5 and TRBJ2-2; 7 nucleotides line up with TRBD1. The CDR3 sequence is 16 residues long. CDR1 is LGHNT, CDR2 FRNRAP, per germline. J lost 5 bases, V lost 6 bases, and 12 bases had no gene match. The CDR3 DNA sequence: TGTGCTAGTGGGAAACACACCGGGACAGCAACCGGGGAGCTGTTTTTT. Its protein product is CASGKHTGTATGELFF.